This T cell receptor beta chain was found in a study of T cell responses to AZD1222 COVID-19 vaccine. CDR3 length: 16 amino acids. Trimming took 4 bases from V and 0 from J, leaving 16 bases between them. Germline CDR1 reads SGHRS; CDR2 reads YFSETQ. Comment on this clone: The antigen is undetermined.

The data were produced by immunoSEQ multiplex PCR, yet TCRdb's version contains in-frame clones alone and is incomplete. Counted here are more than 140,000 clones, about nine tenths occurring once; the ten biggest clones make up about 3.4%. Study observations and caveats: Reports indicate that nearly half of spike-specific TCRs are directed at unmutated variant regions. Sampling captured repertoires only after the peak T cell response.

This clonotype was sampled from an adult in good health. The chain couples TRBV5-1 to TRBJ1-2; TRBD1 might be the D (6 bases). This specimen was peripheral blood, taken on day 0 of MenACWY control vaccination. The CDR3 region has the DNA TGCGCCAGCAGCCCATCTCAGGGGCCGGCTAACTATGGCTACACCTTC. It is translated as CASSPSQGPANYGYTF. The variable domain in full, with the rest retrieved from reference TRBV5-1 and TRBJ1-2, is KAGVTQTPRYLIKTRGQQVTLSCSPISGHRSVSWYQQTPGQGLQFLFEYFSETQRNKGNFPGRFSGRQFSNSRSEMNVSTLELGDSALYLCASSPSQGPANYGYTFGSGTRLTVV.